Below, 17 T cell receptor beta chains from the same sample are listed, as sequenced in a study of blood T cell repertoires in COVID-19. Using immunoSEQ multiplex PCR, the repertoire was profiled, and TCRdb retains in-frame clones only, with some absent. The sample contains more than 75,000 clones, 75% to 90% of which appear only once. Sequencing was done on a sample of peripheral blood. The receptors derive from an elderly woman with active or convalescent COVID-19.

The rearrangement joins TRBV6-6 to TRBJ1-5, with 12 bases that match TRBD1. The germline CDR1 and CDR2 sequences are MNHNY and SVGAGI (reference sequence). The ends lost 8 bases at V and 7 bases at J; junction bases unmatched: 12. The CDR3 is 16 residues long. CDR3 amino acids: CASDYAGTGGRQPQHF. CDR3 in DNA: TGTGCCAGCGACTATGCCGGGACAGGGGGCCGACAGCCCCAGCATTTT.

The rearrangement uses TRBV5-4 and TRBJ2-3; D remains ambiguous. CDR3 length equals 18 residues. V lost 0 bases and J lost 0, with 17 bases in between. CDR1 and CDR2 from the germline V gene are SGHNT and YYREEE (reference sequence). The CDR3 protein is CASSLASPIITSTDTQYF. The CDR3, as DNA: TGTGCCAGCAGCTTGGCCTCACCGATTATAACTAGCACAGATACGCAGTATTTT.

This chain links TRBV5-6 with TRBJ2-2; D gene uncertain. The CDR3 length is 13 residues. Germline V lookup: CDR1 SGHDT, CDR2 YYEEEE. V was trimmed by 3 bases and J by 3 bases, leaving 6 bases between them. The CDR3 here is CASSSFHTGELFF. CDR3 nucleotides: TGTGCCAGCAGCTCTTTTCACACCGGGGAGCTGTTTTTT.

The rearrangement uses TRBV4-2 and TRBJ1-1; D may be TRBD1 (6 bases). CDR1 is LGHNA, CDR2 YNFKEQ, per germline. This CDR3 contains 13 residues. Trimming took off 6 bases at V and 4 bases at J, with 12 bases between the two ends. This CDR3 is CASRGEGGTEAFF. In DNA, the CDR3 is TGTGCCAGCAGGGGGGAGGGGGGCACTGAAGCTTTCTTT.

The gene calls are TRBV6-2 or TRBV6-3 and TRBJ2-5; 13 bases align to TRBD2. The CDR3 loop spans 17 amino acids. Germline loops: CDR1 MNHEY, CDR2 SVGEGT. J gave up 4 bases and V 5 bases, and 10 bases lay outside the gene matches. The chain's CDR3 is CASSLRRTSGRGETQYF. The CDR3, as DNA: TGTGCCAGCAGTCTACGTCGGACTAGCGGGAGAGGAGAGACCCAGTACTTC.

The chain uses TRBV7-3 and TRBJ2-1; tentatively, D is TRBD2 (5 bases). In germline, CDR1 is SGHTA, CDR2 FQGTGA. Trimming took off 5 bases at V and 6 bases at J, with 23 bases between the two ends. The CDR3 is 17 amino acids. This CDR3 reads CASSITGPGMGSNEQFF. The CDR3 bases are TGTGCCAGCAGCATTACCGGGCCGGGGATGGGGAGCAATGAGCAGTTCTTC.

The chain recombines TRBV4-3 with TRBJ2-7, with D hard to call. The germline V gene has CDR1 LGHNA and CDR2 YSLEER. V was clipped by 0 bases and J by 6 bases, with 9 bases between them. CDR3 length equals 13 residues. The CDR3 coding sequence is TGCGCCAGCAGCCAAGATATGAGCCGCGAGCAGTACTTC. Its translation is CASSQDMSREQYF.

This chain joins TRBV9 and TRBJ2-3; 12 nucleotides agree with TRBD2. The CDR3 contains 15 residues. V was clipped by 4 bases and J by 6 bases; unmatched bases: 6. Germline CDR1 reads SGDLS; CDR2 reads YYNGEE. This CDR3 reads CASSQTSGGRDTQYF. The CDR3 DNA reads TGTGCCAGCAGCCAAACTAGCGGGGGGCGGGATACGCAGTATTTT.

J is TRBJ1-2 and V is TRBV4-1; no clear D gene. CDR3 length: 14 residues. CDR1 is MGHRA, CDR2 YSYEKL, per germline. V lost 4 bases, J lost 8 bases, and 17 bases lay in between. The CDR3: CASSPTDQTKGYTF. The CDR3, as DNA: TGCGCCAGCAGCCCCACCGATCAGACAAAAGGCTACACCTTC.

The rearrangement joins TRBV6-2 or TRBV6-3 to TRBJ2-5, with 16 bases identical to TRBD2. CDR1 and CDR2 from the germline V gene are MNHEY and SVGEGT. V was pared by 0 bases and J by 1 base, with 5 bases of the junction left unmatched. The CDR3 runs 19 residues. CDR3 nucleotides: TGTGCCAGCAGTTACTCGGGGACTAGCGGGGGGGTTTTCCAAGAGACCCAGTACTTC. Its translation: CASSYSGTSGGVFQETQYF.

The CDR3 bases are TGCAGCGCTGGGACTAGCGGCACCTACGAGCAGTACTTC. Translating it yields CSAGTSGTYEQYF. The chain combines TRBV29-1 with TRBJ2-7; TRBD2 agrees at 11 bases. This CDR3 region has 13 residues. With 7 bases clipped from V and 2 bases from J, the junction kept 4 bases outside the gene matches. Germline-derived CDR1 and CDR2 are SQVTM and ANQGSEA.

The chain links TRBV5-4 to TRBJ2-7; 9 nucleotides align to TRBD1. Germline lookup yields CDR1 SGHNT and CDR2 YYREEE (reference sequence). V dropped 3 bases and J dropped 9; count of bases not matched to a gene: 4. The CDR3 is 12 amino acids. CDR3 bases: TGTGCCAGCAGCTACGACAGGGGGGGGCAGTACTTC. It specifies CASSYDRGGQYF.

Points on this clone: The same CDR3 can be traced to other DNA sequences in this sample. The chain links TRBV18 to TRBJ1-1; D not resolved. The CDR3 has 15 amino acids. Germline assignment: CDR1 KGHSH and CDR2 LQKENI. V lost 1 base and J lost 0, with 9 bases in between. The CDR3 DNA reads TGTGCCAGCTCACCACGCACAGCCATGAACACTGAAGCTTTCTTT. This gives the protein CASSPRTAMNTEAFF.

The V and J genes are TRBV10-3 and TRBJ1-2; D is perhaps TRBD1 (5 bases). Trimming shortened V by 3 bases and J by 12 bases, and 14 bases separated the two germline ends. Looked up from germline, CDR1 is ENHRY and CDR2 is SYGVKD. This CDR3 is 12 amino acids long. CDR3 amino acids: CAISDGGDPNTF. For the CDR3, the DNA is TGTGCCATCAGTGACGGAGGGGACCCTAACACCTTC.

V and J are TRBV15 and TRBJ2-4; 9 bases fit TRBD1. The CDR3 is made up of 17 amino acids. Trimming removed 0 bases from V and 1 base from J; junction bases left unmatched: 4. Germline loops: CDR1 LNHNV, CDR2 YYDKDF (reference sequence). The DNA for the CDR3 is TGTGCCACCAGCAGAGATATAGGGACAGGGGCCAAAAACATTCAGTACTTC. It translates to CATSRDIGTGAKNIQYF.

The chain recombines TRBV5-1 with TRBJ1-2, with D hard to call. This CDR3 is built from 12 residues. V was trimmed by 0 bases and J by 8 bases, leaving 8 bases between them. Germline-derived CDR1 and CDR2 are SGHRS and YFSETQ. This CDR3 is CASSLAGIGYTF. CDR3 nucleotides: TGCGCCAGCAGCTTGGCGGGGATCGGCTACACCTTC.

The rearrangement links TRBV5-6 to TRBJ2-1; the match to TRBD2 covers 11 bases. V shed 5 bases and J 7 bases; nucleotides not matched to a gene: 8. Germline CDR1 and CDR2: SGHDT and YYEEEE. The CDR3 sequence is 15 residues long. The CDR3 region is CASRATSGKFNEQFF. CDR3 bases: TGTGCCAGCAGGGCGACTAGCGGGAAATTTAATGAGCAGTTCTTC.